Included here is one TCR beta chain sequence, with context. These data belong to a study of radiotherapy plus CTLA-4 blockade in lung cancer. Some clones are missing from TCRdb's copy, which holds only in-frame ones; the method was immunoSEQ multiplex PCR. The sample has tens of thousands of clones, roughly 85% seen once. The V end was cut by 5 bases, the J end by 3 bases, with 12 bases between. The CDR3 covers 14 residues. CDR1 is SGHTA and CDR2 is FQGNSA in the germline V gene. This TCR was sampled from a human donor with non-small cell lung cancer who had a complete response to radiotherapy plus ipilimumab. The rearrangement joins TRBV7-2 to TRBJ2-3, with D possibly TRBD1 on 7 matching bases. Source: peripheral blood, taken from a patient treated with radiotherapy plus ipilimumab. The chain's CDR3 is CASSPRGATDTQYF. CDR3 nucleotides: TGTGCCAGCAGCCCCAGGGGGGCTACAGATACGCAGTATTTT.